These 29 T cell receptor beta chains were sequenced from one sample in a study of OX40 agonist ivuxolimab in advanced cancers. Sequencing used immunoSEQ multiplex PCR; TCRdb keeps in-frame clones, though not all of them. The sample shows around 95,000 clones, about 90% of them seen only once. The specimen comprised CD4+ or CD8+ T cells sorted from blood, sampled in a trial of the OX40 agonist ivuxolimab. The origin of the receptors is an adult with an advanced solid tumor such as melanoma, head and neck, liver or kidney cancer.

The chain carries TRBV5-1 and TRBJ1-1, with 10 bases that match TRBD1. Germline values: CDR1 SGHRS, CDR2 YFSETQ. This CDR3 contains 16 residues. V shed 0 bases and J 6 bases; nucleotides not matched to a gene: 8. The CDR3, as DNA: TGCGCCAGCAGCTTGGGACAGGGGGCGATATTCGCTGAAGCTTTCTTT. Protein sequence: CASSLGQGAIFAEAFF.

The chain joins TRBV5-1 to TRBJ1-1; D may be TRBD1 (5 bases). The CDR3 extends over 16 amino acids. Trimming cost V 0 bases and J 1 base, with 13 bases left between them. From germline, CDR1 is SGHRS and CDR2 YFSETQ. The CDR3 DNA follows: TGCGCCAGCAGCTTGGTGGCAGGGAGACAGAACACTGAAGCTTTCTTT. This gives the protein CASSLVAGRQNTEAFF.

The chain couples TRBV2 to TRBJ1-1; D remains unclear. Germline assignment: CDR1 SNHLY and CDR2 FYNNEI. Trimming removed 7 bases at V and 0 bases at J, with 12 bases between. This CDR3 is built from 14 residues. CDR3 coding DNA: TGTGCCAGCAATCCGACATGGGTGAACACTGAAGCTTTCTTT. It encodes CASNPTWVNTEAFF.

Comment on this clone: Other DNA sequences in the same sample also yield this CDR3. The chain recombines TRBV11-3 with TRBJ1-1; no definite D call. Germline V CDR1 and CDR2: SGHNT, YENEEA. The CDR3 sequence is 13 residues long. Trimming removed 1 base at V and 1 base at J, with 4 bases between. The CDR3 bases are TGTGCCAGCAGCTTAGGGGGGAACACTGAAGCTTTCTTT. Translation: CASSLGGNTEAFF.

This chain joins TRBV28 and TRBJ2-7; D not resolved. The CDR3 runs to 13 residues. Trimming took 7 bases from V and 3 from J, leaving 13 bases between them. CDR1 and CDR2 from the germline V gene are MDHEN and SYDVKM. The CDR3: CASMGAGRYEQYF. DNA for the CDR3: TGTGCCAGCATGGGTGCCGGCCGCTACGAGCAGTACTTC.

V usage is TRBV7-3 and J usage is TRBJ2-1; 7 bases fit TRBD1. J gave up 5 bases and V 4 bases, and 5 bases lay outside the gene matches. The CDR3 length is 14 residues. In germline, CDR1 is SGHTA, CDR2 FQGTGA. CDR3 nucleotides: TGTGCCAGCAGCTCAGGGGGACGGCACAATGAGCAGTTCTTC. This encodes CASSSGGRHNEQFF. Full variable domain (missing parts from reference TRBV7-3 and TRBJ2-1): GAGVSQTPSNKVTEKGKYVELRCDPISGHTALYWYRQSLGQGPEFLIYFQGTGAADDSGLPNDRFFAVRPEGSVSTLKIQRTERGDSAVYLCASSSGGRHNEQFFGPGTRLTVL.

In DNA form, the CDR3 reads TGTGCCTGGAGTGTACCCCCGGGTCAGCCCCAGCATTTT. It is translated as CAWSVPPGQPQHF. This rearrangement joins TRBV30 to TRBJ1-5; D is undetermined. The V end lost 0 bases, the J end lost 6 bases, and 9 bases lay between the germline ends. Per the germline V gene, CDR1 is GTSNPN and CDR2 is SVGIG (reference sequence). CDR3 length: 13 residues.

The sample holds a few counts of this clone. The chain combines TRBV5-4 with TRBJ2-2, with a tentative D call TRBD1 (6 bases). Germline assignment: CDR1 SGHNT and CDR2 YYREEE (reference sequence). The CDR3 has 15 residues. V shed 0 bases and J shed 2 bases, with 8 bases lying between them. Here the CDR3 reads CASSLGQVNTGELFF. CDR3 coding DNA: TGTGCCAGCAGCTTGGGACAGGTTAACACCGGGGAGCTGTTTTTT.

The V call is TRBV20-1, the J call TRBJ1-1; D not resolved. There are 11 residues in the CDR3. The germline V and J ends were trimmed by 0 bases and 7 bases, with 6 bases remaining between them. Per germline, CDR1 DFQATT and CDR2 SNEGSKA (reference sequence). The CDR3 DNA reads as TGCAGTGCTAGAGAGAGTGGTGAAGCTTTCTTT. Protein: CSARESGEAFF.

The chain is built from TRBV6-1 and TRBJ1-5; TRBD1 matches at 8 bases. CDR3 size: 16 residues. After removal of 4 bases from V and 2 bases from J, the junction contained 7 bases not matched to a gene. CDR1 and CDR2 from the germline V gene are MNHNS and SASEGT. The CDR3 spells CASSAGQGMGNQPQHF. DNA for the CDR3: TGTGCCAGCAGTGCCGGACAGGGAATGGGCAATCAGCCCCAGCATTTT.

About this clone: One end of the junction varies from germline; a read error may be responsible. This chain's CDR3 is CASSQRHPENGHTF. The CDR3 bases are TGTGCCAGCAGTCAAAGACACCCTGAGAATGGCCACACCTTC. The chain couples TRBV27 to TRBJ1-2; D gene ambiguous. CDR3 size: 14 residues. Germline V lookup: CDR1 MNHEY, CDR2 SMNVEV (reference sequence).

The CDR3 DNA is TGCAGTGCTGCCGGGGGGACGAGTCTGTTTTTT. Translated, it gives CSAAGGTSLFF. The chain uses TRBV20-1 and TRBJ1-4; perhaps TRBD1 as D (5 bases). V lost 5 bases to trimming and J lost 14 bases, with 15 bases between them. The CDR3 is 11 residues long. From germline, CDR1 is DFQATT and CDR2 SNEGSKA (reference sequence).

The rearrangement links TRBV18 to TRBJ2-3; 7 bases match TRBD1. The CDR3 is 14 residues long. Germline trimming cut 4 bases from V and 5 bases from J; bases unmatched to any gene: 6. Germline V CDR1 and CDR2: KGHSH, LQKENI. CDR3 residues: CASSQGARGDTQYF. The DNA of the CDR3 is TGTGCCAGCTCACAGGGGGCTCGCGGAGATACGCAGTATTTT.

Concerning this clone: One end of the junction is discordant with germline, which a read error may explain. The gene calls are TRBV28 and TRBJ1-4; D possibly corresponds to TRBD1 (5 bases). Per germline, CDR1 MDHEN and CDR2 SYDVKM. This CDR3 is 12 amino acids long. CDR3 amino acids: CASSDADTRLGF. The CDR3 coding sequence is TGTGCCAGCAGTGACGCGGACACTCGGCTCGGTTTT.

Only a few counts were recorded for this clone. The rearrangement uses TRBV7-3 and TRBJ1-2, with 9 bases identical to TRBD1. Germline CDR1 reads SGHTA; CDR2 reads FQGTGA. Losses at the gene ends were 5 bases for V and 5 bases for J; bases not matched to a gene: 9. The CDR3 length is 15 residues. The CDR3 here is CASSNGDRAFYGYTF. CDR3 DNA sequence: TGTGCCAGCAGCAATGGGGACAGGGCTTTTTATGGCTACACCTTC.

This rearrangement joins TRBV6-5 to TRBJ1-3; a possible D gene is TRBD1 (5 bases). The CDR3 is 13 residues long. V lost 6 bases to trimming and J lost 8 bases, with 14 bases between them. Germline values: CDR1 MNHEY, CDR2 SVGAGI. The CDR3 reads CASRNGGEDTIYF. CDR3 coding DNA: TGTGCCAGCAGGAACGGGGGAGAGGACACCATATATTTT.

V gene TRBV14 combines with J gene TRBJ2-1; D may be TRBD1 or TRBD2 (5 bases each). Germline V CDR1 and CDR2: SGHDN, FVKESK. There are 15 residues in the CDR3. Trimming stripped 4 bases from V and 1 base from J, with 11 bases between. The CDR3 protein is CASSLEGISYNEQFF. CDR3 nucleotide sequence: TGTGCCAGCAGCCTCGAGGGGATTTCCTACAATGAGCAGTTCTTC.

This rearrangement joins TRBV5-4 to TRBJ1-2; the match to TRBD1 covers 9 bases. The CDR3 extends over 16 amino acids. Looked up from germline, CDR1 is SGHNT and CDR2 is YYREEE (reference sequence). The V gene end was trimmed by 2 bases and the J gene end by 4 bases; junction bases not matched to a gene: 9. The CDR3 protein is CASSFGTGRYGYGYTF. CDR3 nucleotide sequence: TGTGCCAGCAGCTTCGGGACAGGGAGGTACGGCTATGGCTACACCTTC.

The gene calls are TRBV30 and TRBJ1-2; 8 bases agree with TRBD1. Germline lookup yields CDR1 GTSNPN and CDR2 SVGIG (reference sequence). The CDR3 contains 14 residues. V shed 2 bases, J shed 8 bases, and the junction held 10 bases outside the gene matches. The DNA of the CDR3 is TGTGCCTGGAGTTTAAACCAGGGGGCAGGGGGCTACACCTTC. The encoded protein is CAWSLNQGAGGYTF.

The V and J genes are TRBV20-1 and TRBJ2-1; D gene unclear. Germline V gene data show CDR1 as DFQATT and CDR2 as SNEGSKA (reference sequence). This CDR3 is built from 11 residues. V was pared by 3 bases and J by 4 bases, with 4 bases between. The CDR3 sequence is CSASSYNEQFF. The DNA of the CDR3 is TGCAGTGCTAGTTCATACAATGAGCAGTTCTTC.

This clone has more than one count but fewer than ten. The chain couples TRBV10-3 to TRBJ2-5; 13 positions match TRBD2. V lost 10 bases to trimming and J lost 2 bases; unmatched junction nucleotides: 4. This CDR3 contains 14 residues. Germline-derived CDR1 and CDR2 are ENHRY and SYGVKD. The DNA for the CDR3 is TGTGCCACCGCGACTAGCGGGGGGCAAGAGACCCAGTACTTC. Its translation is CATATSGGQETQYF.

V usage is TRBV28 and J usage is TRBJ2-5; possibly TRBD2 for D (6 bases). The CDR3 has 16 residues. The germline V gene has CDR1 MDHEN and CDR2 SYDVKM. Trimming removed 8 bases from V and 6 bases from J, with 25 bases in between. CDR3 residues: CASLPGERGVLQTQYF. The CDR3 DNA is TGTGCCAGCTTGCCGGGAGAACGGGGCGTTTTACAGACCCAGTACTTC.

In DNA form, the CDR3 reads TGTGCCAGCAGTGAACAGGCACGCAATCAGCCCCAGCATTTT. Translating it yields CASSEQARNQPQHF. The V call is TRBV2, the J call TRBJ1-5, with unresolved D. Per the germline V gene, CDR1 is SNHLY and CDR2 is FYNNEI. V lost 2 bases and J lost 2, with 7 bases in between. The CDR3 contains 14 residues.

There are a few counts of this clone. V usage is TRBV6-1 and J usage is TRBJ2-7; unclear D gene. The CDR3 extends over 11 amino acids. Between the trimmed V and J ends, which lost 5 bases and 3 bases, there was a span of 5 bases. Germline CDR1 reads MNHNS; CDR2 reads SASEGT. This chain's CDR3 is CASSTVYEQYF. The CDR3 nucleotides are TGTGCCAGCAGTACGGTCTACGAGCAGTACTTC.

This clone came up once. The V gene is TRBV5-1, the J gene TRBJ2-2, with 7 nucleotides matching TRBD1. After removal of 4 bases from V and 0 bases from J, the junction contained 6 bases not matched to a gene. The CDR3 totals 16 residues. Germline assignment: CDR1 SGHRS and CDR2 YFSETQ. CDR3 sequence reads: CASSPQTGSNTGELFF. In nucleotides, the CDR3 is TGCGCCAGCAGCCCGCAGACAGGGTCGAACACCGGGGAGCTGTTTTTT.

The chain uses TRBV30 and TRBJ1-2; unclear D gene. Germline V gene lookup returns CDR1 GTSNPN and CDR2 SVGIG (reference sequence). The ends were cut back, 4 bases at V and 2 bases at J, with 5 bases in the middle. This CDR3 has 11 residues. In DNA form, the CDR3 reads TGTGCCTGGACAGTGAACTATGGCTACACCTTC. It translates to CAWTVNYGYTF.

A note on this clone: This specimen includes other DNA sequences encoding the same CDR3. The chain employs TRBV6-1 and TRBJ2-7, with a tentative D call TRBD2 (5 bases). V dropped 5 bases and J dropped 6 bases, with 14 bases sitting between them. The CDR3 is 13 residues long. CDR1 and CDR2 from the germline V gene are MNHNS and SASEGT. CDR3 in DNA: TGTGCCAGCAGTTCTTCTCGAGGGAGCGAGCAGTACTTC. Translation: CASSSSRGSEQYF.

The chain is built from TRBV5-8 and TRBJ1-2, with unresolved D. This CDR3 is built from 11 residues. V was cut by 3 bases and J by 3 bases, with 3 bases left in between. Germline values: CDR1 SGHTS, CDR2 YDEGEE. The CDR3 coding sequence is TGTGCCAGCAGCTCCGACTATGGCTACACCTTC. Its translation: CASSSDYGYTF.

The V and J genes are TRBV19 and TRBJ2-5; D uncertain. Trimming shortened V by 2 bases and J by 3 bases, and 16 bases separated the two germline ends. This CDR3 has 16 residues. Germline V lookup: CDR1 LNHDA, CDR2 SQIVND (reference sequence). The CDR3 DNA sequence: TGTGCCAGTAGTATACTGGCGACATCGGCCAAAGAGACCCAGTACTTC. It translates to CASSILATSAKETQYF.